Below are 2 T cell receptor beta chains sequenced from a single sample in a study of beta chain features in type 1 diabetes (dated by TCRdb to 2016 to 2019). Preparation of the library involved the immunoSEQ multiplex PCR assay. The entire isolated RNA was reverse transcribed using the High Capacity cDNA Reverse Transcription Kit, and thus expressed TCRB transcripts were sequenced. Drawn from immuneACCESS, this table holds only the in-frame rearrangements with V and J called that TCRdb kept. Clones are partly lost; checked studies trace under half to an unresolved V gene and leave the rest unexplained. The sample table shows hundreds of thousands of clones, and around 15% are seen once. About 0.087% of the sample is in the top ten clones. The sequencing sample was made of naive CD4+ T cells from blood. The cell subset or site tag for this specimen amounts to: true naive CD4+ T cells. These receptors all come from a man between 18 and 35 years old in good health.

This clone was detected a few times. Other DNA variants within this sample encode the same CDR3. The chain links TRBV5-1 to TRBJ2-7; D is possibly TRBD2 (6 bases). Trimming stripped 0 bases from V and 0 bases from J, with 10 bases between. The CDR3 is 15 residues long. Germline CDR1 reads SGHRS; CDR2 reads YFSETQ. CDR3 DNA: TGCGCCAGCAGCTTGGCCGGGCGGGACTCCTACGAGCAGTACTTC. It codes for CASSLAGRDSYEQYF.

The chain carries TRBV15 and TRBJ1-4; 8 bases agree with TRBD1. CDR1 LNHNV and CDR2 YYDKDF come from the germline V gene (reference sequence). The CDR3 has 19 amino acids. V was pared by 0 bases and J by 0 bases, with 9 bases of the junction left unmatched. CDR3 sequence: CATSRDRGQKTATNEKLFF. The CDR3 coding sequence is TGTGCCACCAGCAGAGACAGGGGGCAGAAAACAGCAACTAATGAAAAACTGTTTTTT. Combining the CDR3 with reference TRBV15 and TRBJ1-4 gives the whole variable domain DAMVIQNPRYQVTQFGKPVTLSCSQTLNHNVMYWYQQKSSQAPKLLFHYYDKDFNNEADTPDNFQSRRPNTSFCFLDIRSPGLGDTAMYLCATSRDRGQKTATNEKLFFGSGTQLSVL.